The 22 T cell receptor beta chains given below trace back to one sample, sequenced in a study of T cells in Graves' hyperthyroidism and ophthalmopathy. Amplification of TCR beta CDR3 regions used RNA as the template. First-round RT-PCR of the TCR CDR3 relied on the HTBI primer set. TCRdb fed the multiplex PCR reads into MiXCR, producing one record per CDR3 protein. The sample has over 350,000 distinct CDR3 sequences; approximately 15% are singletons. Sequenced material: blood. Every receptor here comes from a man between 18 and 35 years old with Graves' ophthalmopathy.

Many counts were recorded for this clonotype. The V call is TRBV20-1, the J call TRBJ1-2, with TRBD1 as a possible D gene (6 bases). CDR1 DFQATT and CDR2 SNEGSKA come from the germline V gene (reference sequence). V was cut by 7 bases and J by 5 bases, with 17 bases left in between. The CDR3 loop spans 13 amino acids. The CDR3 DNA follows: TGCAGTGGGGGCCGGGACATCGAATATGGCTACACCTTC. As protein: CSGGRDIEYGYTF.

This clonotype was counted only a few times. The V gene is TRBV5-1, the J gene TRBJ2-1; 8 nucleotides align to TRBD2. The germline gives CDR1 SGHRS, CDR2 YFSETQ. The CDR3 is made up of 15 amino acids. The V segment lost 0 bases and the J segment 7 bases; nucleotides outside the gene matches: 6. In DNA, the CDR3 is TGCGCCAGCAGCTTGGCCTCCGGCGGGGGGAATGAGCAGTTCTTC. The encoded protein is CASSLASGGGNEQFF.

This clonotype was seen repeatedly, ten times or more. The rearrangement links TRBV3-1 to TRBJ2-5, with 9 bases aligning to TRBD2. The germline CDR1 and CDR2 sequences are LGHDT and YNNKEL (reference sequence). The V and J ends lost 1 base and 4 bases, in that order; junction bases with no gene match: 13. This CDR3 region has 18 residues. The DNA of the CDR3 is TGTGCCAGCAGCCAAGCCTTTGCGGGGGGGCCGGGACGAGAGACCCAGTACTTC. This translates into CASSQAFAGGPGRETQYF.

The chain uses TRBV3-1 and TRBJ2-2, with a possible D match to TRBD2 (7 bases). The germline V gene has CDR1 LGHDT and CDR2 YNNKEL (reference sequence). The V end lost 1 base, the J end lost 5 bases, and 14 bases lay between the germline ends. The CDR3 totals 16 residues. The CDR3 coding sequence is TGTGCCAGCAGCCAAGGAATCGGGGGGCGGACCGGGGAGCTGTTTTTT. This gives the protein CASSQGIGGRTGELFF.

The rearrangement uses TRBV9 and TRBJ2-3; 11 bases are shared with TRBD1. This CDR3 region has 16 residues. J was trimmed by 6 bases and V by 1 base; bases with no gene match: 7. Germline V gene lookup returns CDR1 SGDLS and CDR2 YYNGEE. The CDR3 loop reads CASSVRGTGGLDTQYF. DNA for the CDR3: TGTGCCAGCAGCGTACGAGGGACAGGGGGTTTGGATACGCAGTATTTT.

This clonotype was seen repeatedly, ten times or more. The genes are TRBV3-1 and TRBJ1-5; D gene unclear. V gave up 0 bases and J gave up 2 bases, with 5 bases separating them. The germline CDR1 and CDR2 sequences are LGHDT and YNNKEL (reference sequence). The CDR3 has 14 amino acids. The CDR3 coding sequence is TGTGCCAGCAGCCAAGATGAAGGCAATCAGCCCCAGCATTTT. It encodes CASSQDEGNQPQHF. The full variable domain, rest sourced from reference TRBV3-1 and TRBJ1-5, is DTAVSQTPKYLVTQMGNDKSIKCEQNLGHDTMYWYKQDSKKFLKIMFSYNNKELIINETVPNRFSPKSPDKAHLNLHINSLELGDSAVYFCASSQDEGNQPQHFGDGTRLSIL.

This clonotype was seen many times. V usage is TRBV5-1 and J usage is TRBJ1-3; D might be TRBD1 (6 bases). This CDR3 region has 15 residues. Germline V CDR1 and CDR2: SGHRS, YFSETQ. Trimming pared 0 bases from V and 2 bases from J, leaving 9 bases between. In nucleotides, the CDR3 is TGCGCCAGCAGCTTGGAGGGGGGCCCTGGAAACACCATATATTTT. Amino acids: CASSLEGGPGNTIYF.

In its sample, this clonotype was seen many times. This sequence joins TRBV20-1 and TRBJ1-1, with D unresolved. CDR1 and CDR2 from the germline V gene are DFQATT and SNEGSKA (reference sequence). This CDR3 comprises 13 residues. The germline V and J ends were trimmed by 2 bases and 1 base, with 8 bases remaining between them. The CDR3, as DNA: TGCAGTGCTAGACGTCCAGAGAACACTGAAGCTTTCTTT. It specifies CSARRPENTEAFF.

CDR3 residues: CASSLAGQGHGYTF. The CDR3 DNA follows: TGTGCCAGCAGCTTAGCGGGACAGGGACATGGCTACACCTTC. J is TRBJ1-2 and V is TRBV11-2, with TRBD1 identical over 9 bases. This CDR3 comprises 14 residues. Germline V CDR1 and CDR2: SGHAT, FQNNGV. The trim removed 1 base at V and 6 bases at J, leaving 3 bases unmatched.

This clonotype was recorded a few times. The V call is TRBV4-1, the J call TRBJ2-3, with D maybe TRBD2 (5 bases). The CDR3 length is 19 residues. Trimming took 1 base from V and 10 from J, leaving 30 bases between them. Per germline, CDR1 MGHRA and CDR2 YSYEKL. The CDR3, as DNA: TGCGCCAGCAGCCAAGGCCTCCCCTTTCCTACAGCGGACCATAGGCCGCAGTATTTT. This gives the protein CASSQGLPFPTADHRPQYF.

This clonotype was seen repeatedly, ten times or more. The genes are TRBV27 and TRBJ2-1; 11 bases align to TRBD2. Germline CDR1 MNHEY, CDR2 SMNVEV (reference sequence). The CDR3 consists of 17 residues. V shed 10 bases, J shed 0 bases, and the junction held 11 bases outside the gene matches. The CDR3 DNA follows: TGTGCCACCAGGGGGCGCGGGACTAGCGGCTCCTACAATGAGCAGTTCTTC. Translated, it gives CATRGRGTSGSYNEQFF.

This clonotype occurred a few times. The chain combines TRBV3-1 with TRBJ2-5, with 15 bases fitting TRBD2. Germline CDR1 LGHDT, CDR2 YNNKEL (reference sequence). Germline trimming cut 0 bases from V and 1 base from J; bases unmatched to any gene: 9. This CDR3 comprises 20 residues. The CDR3 DNA reads as TGTGCCAGCAGCCAAGAGGGACTAGCGGGGGGAAGGTTACCCCAAGAGACCCAGTACTTC. Protein sequence: CASSQEGLAGGRLPQETQYF.

The CDR3 spells CAWSAQQEQFF. CDR3 DNA: TGTGCCTGGAGTGCCCAACAGGAGCAGTTCTTC. J is TRBJ2-1 and V is TRBV30, with D hard to call. CDR3 length equals 11 residues. V lost 1 base to trimming and J lost 10 bases, with 8 bases between them. Germline-derived CDR1 and CDR2 are GTSNPN and SVGIG (reference sequence).

This clonotype has ten or more counts. The genes are TRBV10-2 and TRBJ2-7, with a possible D match to TRBD2 (6 bases). The CDR3 consists of 15 residues. In germline, CDR1 is WSHSY, CDR2 SAAADI. V lost 0 bases to trimming and J lost 3 bases, with 12 bases between them. Here the CDR3 reads CASSESAGTGYEQYF. The CDR3 DNA follows: TGCGCCAGCAGTGAGTCTGCGGGGACGGGCTACGAGCAGTACTTC.

In its sample, this clonotype was seen many times. The chain is built from TRBV24-1 and TRBJ2-5; TRBD1 agrees at 9 bases. Germline CDR1 is KGHDR and CDR2 is SFDVKD. CDR3 length equals 15 residues. V dropped 4 bases and J dropped 5; count of bases not matched to a gene: 7. CDR3 amino acids: CATSEPGQGFETQYF. CDR3 DNA sequence: TGTGCCACCAGTGAACCCGGACAGGGGTTCGAGACCCAGTACTTC.

The table lists this clonotype with many counts. This CDR3 is CASSSSTQGGTDTQYF. CDR3 bases: TGTGCCAGCAGCTCCAGCACGCAGGGAGGGACAGATACGCAGTATTTT. The chain uses TRBV13 and TRBJ2-3; 7 bases line up with TRBD2. V gave up 4 bases and J gave up 3 bases; unmatched junction bases: 10. The CDR3 has 16 residues. The germline V gene has CDR1 PRHDT and CDR2 FYEKMQ (reference sequence).

This clonotype was seen many times. The chain couples TRBV7-2 to TRBJ2-1; D is ambiguous. Looked up from germline, CDR1 is SGHTA and CDR2 is FQGNSA. CDR3 length: 12 amino acids. V was cut by 5 bases and J by 8 bases, with 10 bases left in between. The CDR3 here is CASSLRGDEQFF. CDR3 nucleotide sequence: TGTGCCAGCAGCCTACGAGGTGATGAGCAGTTCTTC. The complete variable domain, with remaining parts taken from reference TRBV7-2 and TRBJ2-1, reads GAGVSQSPSNKVTEKGKDVELRCDPISGHTALYWYRQSLGQGLEFLIYFQGNSAPDKSGLPSDRFSAERTGGSVSTLTIQRTQQEDSAVYLCASSLRGDEQFFGPGTRLTVL.

This clonotype has only a few counts. The chain couples TRBV6-1 to TRBJ1-4, with a weak D call TRBD1 (6 bases). From germline, CDR1 is MNHNS and CDR2 SASEGT. Trimming took 5 bases from V and 9 from J, leaving 22 bases between them. The CDR3 runs to 16 residues. CDR3 sequence reads: CASSYVGGGGDKKLFF. The DNA for the CDR3 is TGTGCCAGCAGTTATGTAGGGGGAGGAGGGGATAAAAAACTGTTTTTT.

The chain carries TRBV28 and TRBJ2-1; 13 bases are a match to TRBD2. The CDR3 contains 16 residues. Germline V gene sequence: CDR1 MDHEN, CDR2 SYDVKM. Losses at the gene ends were 1 base for V and 8 bases for J; bases not matched to a gene: 5. CDR3 region: CASSLFGLAGDYEQFF. The CDR3 DNA reads as TGTGCCAGCAGTTTATTCGGACTAGCGGGAGATTATGAGCAGTTCTTC.

This clonotype has ten or more counts. This sequence joins TRBV24-1 and TRBJ1-4; D ambiguous. Trimming removed 8 bases at V and 6 bases at J, with 15 bases between. This CDR3 region has 14 residues. CDR1 and CDR2 from the germline V gene are KGHDR and SFDVKD. The CDR3: CATTRTDADEKLFF. The CDR3 DNA sequence: TGTGCCACCACCCGGACCGACGCAGATGAAAAACTGTTTTTT.

In this sample, this clonotype turned up once. The gene calls are TRBV12-3 or TRBV12-4 and TRBJ2-7, with 10 bases identical to TRBD1. The trim removed 1 base at V and 2 bases at J, leaving 5 bases unmatched. The CDR3 spans 16 residues. As DNA, the CDR3 is TGTGCCAGCAGTTTAGGCGGGACAGGGGAACCCTACGAGCAGTACTTC. Translating gives CASSLGGTGEPYEQYF.

This clonotype was seen many times. The CDR3 sequence is CASSLVPGNQPQHF. The CDR3 bases are TGTGCCAGCAGTCTAGTGCCGGGCAATCAGCCCCAGCATTTT. The rearrangement links TRBV2 to TRBJ1-5; D unresolved. The CDR3 is 14 residues long. V lost 5 bases, J lost 2 bases, and 10 bases lay in between. The V gene's germline CDR1 is SNHLY and CDR2 FYNNEI.